The entry below describes one T cell receptor beta chain. Additional DNA sequences in this sample encode the identical CDR3. The data originate from a study of blood T cell repertoires in COVID-19. Study-wide context: Donors in the United States, Italy and Spain gave samples during acute or convalescent COVID-19. From T cells, B-cell-depleted T cells, or PBMCs came the material, which was cDNA or gDNA.

TCRdb's table, derived via immunoSEQ multiplex PCR, lists solely in-frame clones and lacks some. Found here are approximately 330,000 clones, nearly 90% of them singletons; the top ten hold over 9%. What the recovered Cohort 3 donors had was two negative PCRs, clearance, or symptom resolution. The CDR3 covers 13 residues. Germline assignment: CDR1 LGHDT and CDR2 YNNKEL (reference sequence). V shed 3 bases, J shed 6 bases, and the junction held 0 bases outside the gene matches. The sequencing input was PBMCs or T cells enriched from blood (not recorded which). J is TRBJ2-2 and V is TRBV3-1 (or the pseudogene TRBV3-2), with 8 positions matching TRBD2. The receptor comes from a woman aged 30 to 39 who had recovered from COVID-19. Here the CDR3 reads CASSQGLAGELFF. The CDR3 nucleotides are TGTGCCAGCAGCCAGGGACTAGCCGGGGAGCTGTTTTTT.